The 8 T cell receptor beta chains below come from one sample, sequenced in a study of blood T cell repertoires in COVID-19. Clones were sequenced by immunoSEQ multiplex PCR, and TCRdb holds only the in-frame ones, with some missing. The repertoire includes roughly 150,000 clones, 80% of them detected once, and approximately 6% sits in the top ten. Sequencing used PBMCs or T cells enriched from blood (not recorded which). The receptors were sampled from a man in his forties who had recovered from COVID-19.

The chain uses TRBV25-1 and TRBJ2-2; D remains ambiguous. The germline V gene has CDR1 MGHDK and CDR2 SYGVNS. Trimming shortened V by 3 bases and J by 1 base, and 9 bases separated the two germline ends. The CDR3 runs to 15 residues. In DNA, the CDR3 is TGTGCCAGCAGTGATAGCCGAAGGAACACCGGGGAGCTGTTTTTT. Translation gives CASSDSRRNTGELFF.

This chain uses TRBV6-4 with TRBJ2-1; 12 nucleotides match TRBD2. This CDR3 has 19 amino acids. From germline, CDR1 is MRHNA and CDR2 SNTAGT. V lost 2 bases and J lost 0; bases outside the gene matches: 8. The CDR3: CASSDPRPGLAGSYNEQFF. The CDR3 coding sequence is TGTGCCAGCAGTGACCCACGCCCGGGACTAGCGGGCTCCTACAATGAGCAGTTCTTC.

This clone has only one observation. The chain joins TRBV5-6 to TRBJ1-4; 8 bases agree with TRBD1. The CDR3 covers 16 residues. V shed 1 base and J 6 bases; nucleotides not matched to a gene: 8. Germline values: CDR1 SGHDT, CDR2 YYEEEE. The CDR3 region has the DNA TGTGCCAGCAGCTTGAGGGGGCAGGGGGCGTATGAAAAACTGTTTTTT. As protein: CASSLRGQGAYEKLFF.

The chain is built from TRBV5-1 and TRBJ2-3; TRBD1 matches at 7 bases. This CDR3 has 16 residues. Looked up from germline, CDR1 is SGHRS and CDR2 is YFSETQ. J gave up 4 bases and V 5 bases, and 13 bases lay outside the gene matches. The CDR3 coding sequence is TGCGCCAGCAGGGATGGGACAGAGTACCGAGCAGATACGCAGTATTTT. It encodes CASRDGTEYRADTQYF. Looking up the rest from reference TRBV5-1 and TRBJ2-3 gives the full variable domain: KAGVTQTPRYLIKTRGQQVTLSCSPISGHRSVSWYQQTPGQGLQFLFEYFSETQRNKGNFPGRFSGRQFSNSRSEMNVSTLELGDSALYLCASRDGTEYRADTQYFGPGTRLTVL.

The chain employs TRBV6-4 and TRBJ1-1, with D perhaps matching TRBD1 (6 bases). With 2 bases removed from V and 0 bases from J, the gap between germline ends came to 10 bases. The germline gives CDR1 MRHNA, CDR2 SNTAGT. The CDR3 has 15 amino acids. CDR3 in amino acids: CASSDPPGVNTEAFF. The CDR3 DNA reads TGTGCCAGCAGTGACCCCCCAGGGGTGAACACTGAAGCTTTCTTT.

This chain links TRBV18 with TRBJ2-6, with D possibly matching TRBD2 (5 bases). The CDR3 totals 16 residues. V was shortened by 3 bases and J by 0 bases, with 9 bases between the two germline ends. Per germline, CDR1 KGHSH and CDR2 LQKENI. CDR3: CASSPLGSSGANVLTF. DNA of the CDR3: TGTGCCAGCTCACCCCTAGGGAGCTCTGGGGCCAACGTCCTGACTTTC.

The rearrangement joins TRBV7-3 to TRBJ2-5; D might be TRBD2 (7 bases). The ends were cut back, 3 bases at V and 4 bases at J, with 15 bases in the middle. This CDR3 contains 15 residues. Germline V gene sequence: CDR1 SGHTA, CDR2 FQGTGA. CDR3 sequence: CASSFYGGRGETQYF. In DNA, the CDR3 is TGTGCCAGCAGCTTCTACGGGGGGCGCGGAGAGACCCAGTACTTC.

This clone has only a few counts. V gene TRBV2 combines with J gene TRBJ1-6; D is unresolved. Trimming left V 3 bases short and J 7 bases short, with 10 bases between. This CDR3 spans 14 amino acids. Germline assignment: CDR1 SNHLY and CDR2 FYNNEI. The CDR3 reads CASSEKRANSPLHF. The DNA of the CDR3 is TGTGCCAGCAGTGAGAAGAGAGCCAATTCACCCCTCCACTTT. Together with reference TRBV2 and TRBJ1-6, the CDR3 gives the full variable domain: EPEVTQTPSHQVTQMGQEVILRCVPISNHLYFYWYRQILGQKVEFLVSFYNNEISEKSEIFDDQFSVERPDGSNFTLKIRSTKLEDSAMYFCASSEKRANSPLHFGNGTRLTVT.